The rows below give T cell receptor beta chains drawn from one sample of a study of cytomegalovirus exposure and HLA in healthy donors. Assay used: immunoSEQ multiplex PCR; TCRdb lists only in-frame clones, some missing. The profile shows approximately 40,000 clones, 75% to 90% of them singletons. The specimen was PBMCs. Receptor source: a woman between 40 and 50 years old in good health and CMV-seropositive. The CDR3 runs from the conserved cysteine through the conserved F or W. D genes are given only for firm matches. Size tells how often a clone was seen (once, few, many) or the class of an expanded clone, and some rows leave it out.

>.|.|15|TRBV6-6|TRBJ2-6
CASTQAHSGANVLTF
TGTGCCAGCACCCAAGCGCACTCTGGGGCCAACGTCCTGACTTTC
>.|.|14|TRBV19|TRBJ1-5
CASSVGGSNQPQHF
TGTGCCAGTAGTGTAGGAGGAAGCAATCAGCCCCAGCATTTT
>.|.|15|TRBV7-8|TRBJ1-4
CASSLATRTNEKLFF
TGTGCCAGCAGCTTAGCGACGAGGACTAATGAAAAACTGTTTTTT
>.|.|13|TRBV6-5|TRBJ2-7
CASSQGTSYEQYF
TGTGCCAGCAGTCAGGGGACCTCCTACGAGCAGTACTTC
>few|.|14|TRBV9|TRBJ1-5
CASSVEGQGMPQHF
TGTGCCAGCAGCGTAGAAGGGCAGGGGATGCCCCAGCATTTT
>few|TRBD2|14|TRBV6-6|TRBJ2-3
CASARWGGADTQYF
TGTGCCAGCGCCAGATGGGGGGGTGCAGATACGCAGTATTTT
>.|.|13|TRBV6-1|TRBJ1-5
CAGSTGYNQPQHF
TGTGCCGGCTCAACAGGGTACAATCAGCCCCAGCATTTT
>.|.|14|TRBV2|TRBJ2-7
CASGLTQGTHEQYF
TGTGCCAGCGGGCTAACCCAGGGGACCCACGAGCAGTACTTC
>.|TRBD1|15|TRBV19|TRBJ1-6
CASSISDRASSPLHF
TGTGCCAGTAGTATAAGTGACAGGGCAAGCTCACCCCTCCACTTT
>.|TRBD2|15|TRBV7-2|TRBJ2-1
CASSLVAGGNNEQFF
TGTGCCAGCAGCTTAGTAGCGGGGGGCAACAATGAGCAGTTCTTC
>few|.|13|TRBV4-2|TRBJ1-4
CASSQRVDEKLFF
TGTGCCAGCAGCCAGCGCGTAGATGAAAAACTGTTTTTT
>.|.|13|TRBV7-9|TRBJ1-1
CASSSQMNTEAFF
TGTGCCAGCAGCTCCCAGATGAACACTGAAGCTTTCTTT